The rows below give T cell receptor beta chains drawn from one sample of a study of blood T cells in healthy people across ages. Using its own MiXCR run on the 5' RACE reads, TCRdb lists one record per CDR3 protein. The sample lists approximately 1.5 million distinct CDR3 sequences, roughly 43% occurring once. Sequencing used blood. The receptor set was obtained from a woman aged 18-29 years in good health. CDR3s include the opening cysteine and the closing phenylalanine or tryptophan. Each record gives: V gene, D gene, J gene, clone size, CDR3 DNA, CDR3 protein. The D gene is left open where the match is weak. The size entry is marked missing in some rows and otherwise reads once, few, many or a size class.

v_call: TRBV29-1; d_call: .; j_call: TRBJ1-2; clone_size: .; cdr3_nt: TGCAGCGTGAATGCGTGGGGGGTCTTAAATGGCTACACCTTC; cdr3_aa: CSVNAWGVLNGYTF
v_call: TRBV7-9; d_call: TRBD1; j_call: TRBJ2-3; clone_size: .; cdr3_nt: TGTGCCAGCAGCTTAGCTTGGTCGACAGGGGCACACACAGATACGCAGTATTTT; cdr3_aa: CASSLAWSTGAHTDTQYF
v_call: TRBV9; d_call: TRBD2; j_call: TRBJ2-3; clone_size: few; cdr3_nt: TGTGCCAGCAGCGTAGATAGCGGGAGCGTAACAGATACGCAGTATTTT; cdr3_aa: CASSVDSGSVTDTQYF
v_call: TRBV20-1; d_call: .; j_call: TRBJ1-5; clone_size: .; cdr3_nt: TGCAGTGCTATAAATAGCAATCAGCCCCAGCATTTT; cdr3_aa: CSAINSNQPQHF
v_call: TRBV12-3/TRBV12-4; d_call: .; j_call: TRBJ1-5; clone_size: .; cdr3_nt: TGTGCCAGCAGTAACTGGGGGTATAGCAATCAGCCCCAGCATTTT; cdr3_aa: CASSNWGYSNQPQHF
v_call: TRBV29-1; d_call: .; j_call: TRBJ2-3; clone_size: many; cdr3_nt: TGCAGCGTTCTGGGACTCACCACAGATACGCAGTATTTT; cdr3_aa: CSVLGLTTDTQYF
v_call: TRBV11-1; d_call: .; j_call: TRBJ2-3; clone_size: .; cdr3_nt: TGTGCCAGCAGCCAATCTAGCTACCGCACAGATACGCAGTATTTT; cdr3_aa: CASSQSSYRTDTQYF
v_call: TRBV29-1; d_call: TRBD2; j_call: TRBJ2-3; clone_size: .; cdr3_nt: TGCAGCGTCGGGGGACTAGCTAAGGATACGCAGTATTTT; cdr3_aa: CSVGGLAKDTQYF
v_call: TRBV20-1; d_call: .; j_call: TRBJ2-7; clone_size: .; cdr3_nt: TGCAGTGCTATTAGTCATAGGGATTCCTCCAATGAGCAGTACTTC; cdr3_aa: CSAISHRDSSNEQYF
v_call: TRBV4-1; d_call: TRBD1; j_call: TRBJ2-1; clone_size: .; cdr3_nt: TGCGCCAGCAGCCAAGAGATCCGGGACAGGGGATACAATGAGCAGTTCTTC; cdr3_aa: CASSQEIRDRGYNEQFF
v_call: TRBV6-1; d_call: TRBD1; j_call: TRBJ2-7; clone_size: .; cdr3_nt: TGTGCCAGCGGCCGGGACAGCTCCTACGAGCAGTACTTC; cdr3_aa: CASGRDSSYEQYF
v_call: TRBV27; d_call: .; j_call: TRBJ2-7; clone_size: .; cdr3_nt: TGTGCCAGCAGCCCCAGCGTTCCCTCCTACGAGCAGTACTTC; cdr3_aa: CASSPSVPSYEQYF
v_call: TRBV12-3/TRBV12-4; d_call: .; j_call: TRBJ2-1; clone_size: .; cdr3_nt: TGTGCCAGCAGACCTCTCATGGGACGGGATCAGTTCTTC; cdr3_aa: CASRPLMGRDQFF
v_call: TRBV25-1; d_call: TRBD1; j_call: TRBJ2-3; clone_size: .; cdr3_nt: TGTGCCAACAGTCCGGGACAGGGCACAGATACGCAGTATTTT; cdr3_aa: CANSPGQGTDTQYF
v_call: TRBV25-1; d_call: TRBD2; j_call: TRBJ2-1; clone_size: .; cdr3_nt: TGTGCCAGCAGTGAATCCGTGGGAGGGCTGTACAATGAGCAGTTCTTC; cdr3_aa: CASSESVGGLYNEQFF
v_call: TRBV29-1; d_call: .; j_call: TRBJ2-6; clone_size: .; cdr3_nt: TGCAGCGTTGGGGCAGGGTCTGGGGCCAACGTCCTGACTTTC; cdr3_aa: CSVGAGSGANVLTF
v_call: TRBV29-1; d_call: .; j_call: TRBJ1-4; clone_size: .; cdr3_nt: TGCAGCGTTGAATCCTCCTATGAAAAACTGTTTTTT; cdr3_aa: CSVESSYEKLFF
v_call: TRBV7-2; d_call: TRBD1; j_call: TRBJ2-7; clone_size: .; cdr3_nt: TGTGCCAGCAGCTTAGCGCATGGGACAGAAACCTACGAGCAGTACTTC; cdr3_aa: CASSLAHGTETYEQYF
v_call: TRBV20-1; d_call: .; j_call: TRBJ1-5; clone_size: .; cdr3_nt: TGCAGTGCTAGAGATGGCGAAGAGATCGGGCTGTATAGCAATCAGCCCCAGCATTTT; cdr3_aa: CSARDGEEIGLYSNQPQHF
v_call: TRBV5-1; d_call: .; j_call: TRBJ1-5; clone_size: .; cdr3_nt: TGCGCCAGCAGCTTGGCCGAAGGGAGCAATCAGCCCCAGCATTTT; cdr3_aa: CASSLAEGSNQPQHF
v_call: TRBV11-2; d_call: TRBD1; j_call: TRBJ2-1; clone_size: .; cdr3_nt: TGTGCCAGCAGTCCTGGACAGGGTTGGAATGAGCAGTTCTTC; cdr3_aa: CASSPGQGWNEQFF
v_call: TRBV2; d_call: .; j_call: TRBJ1-2; clone_size: few; cdr3_nt: TGTGCCAGCAGAAGCCAGGGCGAAAACTATGGCTACACCTTC; cdr3_aa: CASRSQGENYGYTF